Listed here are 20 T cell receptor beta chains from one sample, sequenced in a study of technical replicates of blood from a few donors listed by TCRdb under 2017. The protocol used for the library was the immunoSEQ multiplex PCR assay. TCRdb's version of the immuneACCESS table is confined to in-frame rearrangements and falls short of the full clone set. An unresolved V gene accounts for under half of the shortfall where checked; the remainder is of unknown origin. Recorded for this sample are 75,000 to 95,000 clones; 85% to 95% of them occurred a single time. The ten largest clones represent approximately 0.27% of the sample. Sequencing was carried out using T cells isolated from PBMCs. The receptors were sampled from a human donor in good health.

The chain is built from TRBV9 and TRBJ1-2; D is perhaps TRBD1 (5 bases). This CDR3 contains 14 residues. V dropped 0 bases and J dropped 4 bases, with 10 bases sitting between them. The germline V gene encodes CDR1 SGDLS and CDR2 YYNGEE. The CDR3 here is CASSVGWDSYGYTF. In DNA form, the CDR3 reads TGTGCCAGCAGCGTAGGCTGGGACTCCTATGGCTACACCTTC.

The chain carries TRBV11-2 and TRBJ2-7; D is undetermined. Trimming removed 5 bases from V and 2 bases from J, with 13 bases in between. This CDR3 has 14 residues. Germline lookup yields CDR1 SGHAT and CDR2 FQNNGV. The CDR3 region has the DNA TGTGCCAGCAGCCACATGAGGTCGACCTACGAGCAGTACTTC. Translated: CASSHMRSTYEQYF.

Written as DNA, the CDR3 is TGTGCCAGCAGCTTGGGGACAAGGCCGCCGATTAATTCACCCCTCCACTTT. It yields the protein CASSLGTRPPINSPLHF. V is TRBV5-4 and J is TRBJ1-6; D might be TRBD1 (5 bases). V was cut by 0 bases and J by 6 bases, with 16 bases left in between. Per the germline V gene, CDR1 is SGHNT and CDR2 is YYREEE (reference sequence). The CDR3 covers 17 residues. Drawing the rest from reference TRBV5-4 and TRBJ1-6, the complete variable domain is ETGVTQSPTHLIKTRGQQVTLRCSSQSGHNTVSWYQQALGQGPQFIFQYYREEENGRGNFPPRFSGLQFPNYSSELNVNALELDDSALYLCASSLGTRPPINSPLHFGNGTRLTVT.

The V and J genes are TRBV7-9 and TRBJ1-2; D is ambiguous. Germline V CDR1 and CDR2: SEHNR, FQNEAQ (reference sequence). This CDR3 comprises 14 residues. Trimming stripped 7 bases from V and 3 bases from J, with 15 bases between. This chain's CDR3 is CASNPPARDYGYTF. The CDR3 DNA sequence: TGTGCCAGCAACCCACCCGCACGGGACTATGGCTACACCTTC. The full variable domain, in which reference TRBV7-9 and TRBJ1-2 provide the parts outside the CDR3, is DTGVSQNPRHKITKRGQNVTFRCDPISEHNRLYWYRQTLGQGPEFLTYFQNEAQLEKSRLLSDRFSAERPKGSFSTLEIQRTEQGDSAMYLCASNPPARDYGYTFGSGTRLTVV.

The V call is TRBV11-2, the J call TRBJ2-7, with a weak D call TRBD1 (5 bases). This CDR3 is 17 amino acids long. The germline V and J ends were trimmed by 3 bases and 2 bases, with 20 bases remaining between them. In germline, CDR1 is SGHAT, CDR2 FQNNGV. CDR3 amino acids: CASSLSNPTDPTYEQYF. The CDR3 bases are TGTGCCAGCAGCTTGAGTAATCCGACAGACCCGACCTACGAGCAGTACTTC.

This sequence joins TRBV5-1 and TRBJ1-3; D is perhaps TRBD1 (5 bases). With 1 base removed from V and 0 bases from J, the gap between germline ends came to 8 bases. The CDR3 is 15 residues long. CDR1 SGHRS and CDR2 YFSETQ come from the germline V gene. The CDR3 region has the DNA TGCGCCAGCAGCTTGTGGCAGGGCTCTGGAAACACCATATATTTT. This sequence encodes CASSLWQGSGNTIYF.

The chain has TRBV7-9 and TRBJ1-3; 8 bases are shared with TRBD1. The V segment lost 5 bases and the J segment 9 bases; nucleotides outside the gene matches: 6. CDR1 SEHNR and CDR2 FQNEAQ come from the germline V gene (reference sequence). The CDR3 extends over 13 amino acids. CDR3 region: CASSLGQGGTIYF. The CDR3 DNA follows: TGTGCCAGCAGCCTCGGACAGGGCGGCACCATATATTTT.

In DNA, the CDR3 is TGCGCCAGCAGCTTGGAAGGGGTTACCAATTCACCCCTCCACTTT. Translating it yields CASSLEGVTNSPLHF. The rearrangement links TRBV5-1 to TRBJ1-6, with a tentative D call TRBD1 (5 bases). Trimming stripped 0 bases from V and 7 bases from J, with 11 bases between. This CDR3 comprises 15 residues. CDR1 and CDR2 (germline): SGHRS, YFSETQ.

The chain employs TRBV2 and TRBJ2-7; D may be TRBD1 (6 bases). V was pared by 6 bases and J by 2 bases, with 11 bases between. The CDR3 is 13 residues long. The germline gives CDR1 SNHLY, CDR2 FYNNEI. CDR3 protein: CASRRTAAYEQYF. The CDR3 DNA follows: TGTGCCAGCAGGAGGACAGCAGCCTACGAGCAGTACTTC.

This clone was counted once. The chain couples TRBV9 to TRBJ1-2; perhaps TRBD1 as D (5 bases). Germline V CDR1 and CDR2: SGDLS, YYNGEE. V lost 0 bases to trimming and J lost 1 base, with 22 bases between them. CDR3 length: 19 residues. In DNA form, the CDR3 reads TGTGCCAGCAGCGTAGGGGGTACCGGGGGGTCTCTAATTAACTATGGCTACACCTTC. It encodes CASSVGGTGGSLINYGYTF.

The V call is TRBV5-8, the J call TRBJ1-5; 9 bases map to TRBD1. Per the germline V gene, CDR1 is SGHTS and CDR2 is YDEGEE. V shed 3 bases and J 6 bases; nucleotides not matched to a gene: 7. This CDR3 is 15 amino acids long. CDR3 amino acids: CASSSGTTGGQPQHF. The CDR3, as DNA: TGTGCCAGCAGCTCTGGGACGACAGGGGGTCAGCCCCAGCATTTT.

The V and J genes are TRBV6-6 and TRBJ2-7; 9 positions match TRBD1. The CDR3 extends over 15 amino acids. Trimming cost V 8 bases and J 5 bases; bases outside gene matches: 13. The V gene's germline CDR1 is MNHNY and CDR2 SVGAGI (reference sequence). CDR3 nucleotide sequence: TGTGCCAGCGGCCCACAGGGGGCAGTTTCCCACGAGCAGTACTTC. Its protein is CASGPQGAVSHEQYF.

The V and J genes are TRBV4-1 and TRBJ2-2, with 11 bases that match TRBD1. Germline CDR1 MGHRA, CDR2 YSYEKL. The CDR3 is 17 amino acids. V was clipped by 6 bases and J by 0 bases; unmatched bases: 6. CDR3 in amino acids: CASRGTGGGSNTGELFF. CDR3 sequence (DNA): TGCGCCAGCAGAGGGACAGGGGGAGGTTCGAACACCGGGGAGCTGTTTTTT.

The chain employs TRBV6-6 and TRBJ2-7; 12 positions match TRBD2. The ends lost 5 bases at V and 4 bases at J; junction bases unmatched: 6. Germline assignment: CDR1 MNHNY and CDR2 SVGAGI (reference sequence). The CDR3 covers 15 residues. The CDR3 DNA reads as TGTGCCAGCAGTAAACCTGGGACTAGCGGGTACGAGCAGTACTTC. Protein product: CASSKPGTSGYEQYF.

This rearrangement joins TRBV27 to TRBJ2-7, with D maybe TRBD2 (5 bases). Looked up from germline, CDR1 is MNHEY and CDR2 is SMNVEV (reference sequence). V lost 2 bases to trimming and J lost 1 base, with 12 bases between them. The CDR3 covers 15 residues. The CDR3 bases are TGTGCCAGCAGTTTAGAGGGAAAGCTATCCTACGAGCAGTACTTC. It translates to CASSLEGKLSYEQYF.

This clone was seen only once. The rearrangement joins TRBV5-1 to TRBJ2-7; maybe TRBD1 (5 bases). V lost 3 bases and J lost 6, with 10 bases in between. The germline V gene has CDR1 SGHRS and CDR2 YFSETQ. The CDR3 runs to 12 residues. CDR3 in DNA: TGCGCCAGCAGCTGGGGCTTGGGCGAGCAGTACTTC. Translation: CASSWGLGEQYF.

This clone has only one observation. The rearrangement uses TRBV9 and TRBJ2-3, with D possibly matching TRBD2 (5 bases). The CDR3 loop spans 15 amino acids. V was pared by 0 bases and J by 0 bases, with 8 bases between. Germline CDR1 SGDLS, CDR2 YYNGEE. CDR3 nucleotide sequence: TGTGCCAGCAGCGTAGGCGGGTTAAGCACAGATACGCAGTATTTT. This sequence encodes CASSVGGLSTDTQYF.

The CDR3 region is CASSLGPGTGYYEQYF. The CDR3, as DNA: TGTGCCAGCAGCTTAGGACCCGGGACAGGATACTACGAGCAGTACTTC. V gene TRBV11-2 combines with J gene TRBJ2-7, with 8 bases aligning to TRBD1. CDR3 length: 16 amino acids. V trimming: 1 base; J trimming: 3 bases; junction bases outside the gene matches: 8. In germline, CDR1 is SGHAT, CDR2 FQNNGV.

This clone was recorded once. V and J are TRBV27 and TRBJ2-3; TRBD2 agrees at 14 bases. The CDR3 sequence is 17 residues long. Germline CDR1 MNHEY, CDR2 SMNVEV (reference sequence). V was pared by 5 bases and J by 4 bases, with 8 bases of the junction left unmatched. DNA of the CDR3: TGTGCCAGCAGTATCCCGGGACTAGCGGGAGACCCAGATACGCAGTATTTT. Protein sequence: CASSIPGLAGDPDTQYF.

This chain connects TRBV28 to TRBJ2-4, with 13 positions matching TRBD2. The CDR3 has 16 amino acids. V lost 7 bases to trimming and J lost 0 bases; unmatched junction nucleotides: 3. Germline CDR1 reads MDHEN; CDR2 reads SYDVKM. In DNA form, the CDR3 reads TGTGCCAGCACTGGACTAGCGGGGGCAGCCAAAAACATTCAGTACTTC. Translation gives CASTGLAGAAKNIQYF.